The next 2 T cell receptor beta chains were all read from a single sample in a study of cytomegalovirus exposure and HLA in healthy donors. Vbeta (60) and Jbeta (13) primers were used in the PCR. Sequencing was performed with immunoSEQ multiplex PCR; in TCRdb, only in-frame clones are kept and a portion is missing. The sample lists about 160,000 clones; over 80% were seen once. The sequenced material came from PBMCs. The receptors come from a woman under 30 in good health and CMV-seronegative.

This clone was picked up a small number of times. The chain employs TRBV7-3 and TRBJ2-7, with a weak D call TRBD1 (5 bases). The length of the CDR3 is 15 residues. The germline V gene encodes CDR1 SGHTA and CDR2 FQGTGA. V lost 5 bases and J 3 bases, leaving 17 bases between the germline ends. Here the CDR3 DNA reads TGTGCCAGCAGCCCCATACAGGCACCCTTCTACGAGCAGTACTTC. Its translation is CASSPIQAPFYEQYF. The whole variable domain, filled in from reference TRBV7-3 and TRBJ2-7, reads GAGVSQTPSNKVTEKGKYVELRCDPISGHTALYWYRQSLGQGPEFLIYFQGTGAADDSGLPNDRFFAVRPEGSVSTLKIQRTERGDSAVYLCASSPIQAPFYEQYFGPGTRLTVT.

The rearrangement uses TRBV30 and TRBJ2-7, with 7 bases matching TRBD1. CDR3 size: 14 residues. Germline assignment: CDR1 GTSNPN and CDR2 SVGIG (reference sequence). Trimming removed 2 bases from V and 0 bases from J; junction bases left unmatched: 4. The CDR3 region has the DNA TGTGCCTGGAGTATTAACAGGGGCTCCTACGAGCAGTACTTC. Its protein product is CAWSINRGSYEQYF.